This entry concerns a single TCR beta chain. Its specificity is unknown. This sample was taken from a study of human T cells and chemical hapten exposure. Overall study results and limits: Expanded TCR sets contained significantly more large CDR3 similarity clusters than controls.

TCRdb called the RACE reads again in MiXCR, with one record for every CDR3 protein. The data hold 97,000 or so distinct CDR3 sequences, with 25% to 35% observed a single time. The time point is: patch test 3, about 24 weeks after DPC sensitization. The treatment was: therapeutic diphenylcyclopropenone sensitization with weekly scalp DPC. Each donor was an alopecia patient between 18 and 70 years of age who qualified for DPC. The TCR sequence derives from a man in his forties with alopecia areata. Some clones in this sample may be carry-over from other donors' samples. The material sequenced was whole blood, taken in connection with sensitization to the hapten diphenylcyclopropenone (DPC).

The CDR3 nucleotides are TGTGCCAGCAGTTTAGCCGGCGGGGCCCCGGGGGAGCAGTACTTC. Its protein product is CASSLAGGAPGEQYF. The rearrangement joins TRBV12-3 or TRBV12-4 to TRBJ2-7; D is possibly TRBD2 (6 bases). The CDR3 loop spans 15 amino acids. Trimming cost V 0 bases and J 7 bases, with 16 bases left between them.